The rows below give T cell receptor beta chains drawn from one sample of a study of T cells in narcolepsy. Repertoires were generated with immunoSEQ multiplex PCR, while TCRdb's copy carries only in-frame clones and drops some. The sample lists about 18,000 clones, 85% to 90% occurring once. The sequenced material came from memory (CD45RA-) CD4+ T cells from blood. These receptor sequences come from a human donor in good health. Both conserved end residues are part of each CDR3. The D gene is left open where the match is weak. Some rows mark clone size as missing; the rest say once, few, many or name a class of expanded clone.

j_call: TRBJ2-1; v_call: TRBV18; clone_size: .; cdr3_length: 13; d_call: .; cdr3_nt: TGTGCCAGCACACCCTACGGGAGAGGTGAGCAGTTCTTC; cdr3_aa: CASTPYGRGEQFF
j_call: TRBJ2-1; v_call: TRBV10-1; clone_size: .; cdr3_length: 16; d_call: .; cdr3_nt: TGCGCCAGCAGCGGGATCCGGAGTGGGACCTACAATGAGCAGTTCTTC; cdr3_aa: CASSGIRSGTYNEQFF
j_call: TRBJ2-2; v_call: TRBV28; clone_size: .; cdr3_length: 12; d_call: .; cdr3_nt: TGTGCCAGCACCCCGAGAACCGGGGAGCTGTTTTTT; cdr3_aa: CASTPRTGELFF
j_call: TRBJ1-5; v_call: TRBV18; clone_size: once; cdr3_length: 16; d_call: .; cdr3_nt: TGTGCCAGCTCACCAGGGTCGGTAGATAGCAATCAGCCCCAGCATTTT; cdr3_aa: CASSPGSVDSNQPQHF
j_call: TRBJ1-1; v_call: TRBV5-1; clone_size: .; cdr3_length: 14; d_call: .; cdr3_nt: TGCGCCAGCGGTGAGCCGCTATCGAACACTGAAGCTTTCTTT; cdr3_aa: CASGEPLSNTEAFF
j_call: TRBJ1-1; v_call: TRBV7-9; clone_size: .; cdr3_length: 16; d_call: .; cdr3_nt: TGTGCCAGCAGCGGATGGGCAGTCATCATGAACACTGAAGCTTTCTTT; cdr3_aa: CASSGWAVIMNTEAFF
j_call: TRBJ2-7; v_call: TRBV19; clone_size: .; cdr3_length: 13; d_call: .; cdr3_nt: TGTGCCAGTAGTACGGACATTGTCTACGAGCAGTACTTC; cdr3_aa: CASSTDIVYEQYF
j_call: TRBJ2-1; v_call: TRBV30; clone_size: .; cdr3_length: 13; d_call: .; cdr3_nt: TGTGCCTGGAGTCCTTCAGACAGTCTAAGGCAGTTCTTC; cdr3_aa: CAWSPSDSLRQFF
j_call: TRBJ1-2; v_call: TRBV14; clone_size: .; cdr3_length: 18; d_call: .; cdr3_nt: TGTGCCAGCAGCCAAGATATGTGGGGATTTCTTCCCAACCATGGCTACACCTTC; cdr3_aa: CASSQDMWGFLPNHGYTF
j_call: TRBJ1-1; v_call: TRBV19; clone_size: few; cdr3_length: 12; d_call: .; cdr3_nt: TGTGCCAGTAGTCGCAGGGATGGTGAAGCTTTCTTT; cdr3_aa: CASSRRDGEAFF
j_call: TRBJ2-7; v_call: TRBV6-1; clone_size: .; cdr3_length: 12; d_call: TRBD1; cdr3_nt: TGTGCCAGCGGACAGGGGCCCTACGAGCAGTACTTC; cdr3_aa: CASGQGPYEQYF
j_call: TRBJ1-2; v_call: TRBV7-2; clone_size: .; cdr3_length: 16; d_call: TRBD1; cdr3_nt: TGTGCCAGCAGCTTGAGTCCCGACAGGGGGGACTATGGCTACACCTTC; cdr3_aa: CASSLSPDRGDYGYTF
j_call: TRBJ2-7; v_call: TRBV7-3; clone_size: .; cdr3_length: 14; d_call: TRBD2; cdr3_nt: TGTGCCAGCAGCTACGGCGGGGGAAACTACGAGCAGTACTTC; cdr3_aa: CASSYGGGNYEQYF
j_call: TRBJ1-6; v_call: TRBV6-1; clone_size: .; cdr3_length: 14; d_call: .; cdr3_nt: TGTGCCAGTACAAGGGACATCTATAATTCACCCCTCCACTTT; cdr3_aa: CASTRDIYNSPLHF
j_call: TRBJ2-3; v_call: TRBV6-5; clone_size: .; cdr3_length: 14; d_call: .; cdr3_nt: TGTGCCAGCAAATCCGGGGGACGGACAGATACGCAGTATTTT; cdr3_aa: CASKSGGRTDTQYF
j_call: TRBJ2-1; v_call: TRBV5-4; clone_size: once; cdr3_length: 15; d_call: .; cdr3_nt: TGTGCCAGCAGGAGAGCCTGGAGCTCCTACAATGAGCAGTTCTTC; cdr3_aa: CASRRAWSSYNEQFF
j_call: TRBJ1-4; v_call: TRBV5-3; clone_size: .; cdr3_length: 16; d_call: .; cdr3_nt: TGTGCCAGAAGCTCTCAGAGAAAGGACAGTAATGAAAAACTGTTTTTT; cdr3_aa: CARSSQRKDSNEKLFF
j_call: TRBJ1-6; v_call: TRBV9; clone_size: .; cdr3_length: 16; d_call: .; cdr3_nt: TGTGCCAGCAGCGTAGAAGGACTTCCCTATAATTCACCCCTCCACTTT; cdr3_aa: CASSVEGLPYNSPLHF
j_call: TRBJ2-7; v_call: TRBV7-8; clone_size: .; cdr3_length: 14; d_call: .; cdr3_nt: TGTGCCAGCAGCTTAGTAGCGATGGGATACGAGCAGTACTTC; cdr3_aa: CASSLVAMGYEQYF
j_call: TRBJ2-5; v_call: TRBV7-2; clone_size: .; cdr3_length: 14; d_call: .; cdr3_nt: TGTGCCAGCAGCTTTCCGAGGAGGCAAGAGACCCAGTACTTC; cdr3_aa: CASSFPRRQETQYF
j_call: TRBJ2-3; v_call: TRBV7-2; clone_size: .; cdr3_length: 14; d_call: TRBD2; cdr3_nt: TGTGCCAGCGGGTCGCTAGCGGGAATAAACACGCAGTATTTT; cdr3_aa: CASGSLAGINTQYF
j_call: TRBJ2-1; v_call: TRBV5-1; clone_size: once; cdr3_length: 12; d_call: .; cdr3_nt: TGCGCCAGCAGCTTGGACCTCAATGAGCAGTTCTTC; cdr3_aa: CASSLDLNEQFF
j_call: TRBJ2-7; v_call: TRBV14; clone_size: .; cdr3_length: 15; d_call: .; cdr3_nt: TGTGCCAGCAGCCTCGCCCGGGGTCCTTCCTACGAGCAGTACTTC; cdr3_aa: CASSLARGPSYEQYF
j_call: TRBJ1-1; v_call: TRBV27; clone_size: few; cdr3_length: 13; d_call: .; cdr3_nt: TGTGCCAGCAGTTTAAACAGGAACACTGAAGCTTTCTTT; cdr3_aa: CASSLNRNTEAFF
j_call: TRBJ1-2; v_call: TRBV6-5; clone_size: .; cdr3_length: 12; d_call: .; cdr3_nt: TGTGCCAGCAGTGACAGCAAGTATGGCTACACCTTC; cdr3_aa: CASSDSKYGYTF
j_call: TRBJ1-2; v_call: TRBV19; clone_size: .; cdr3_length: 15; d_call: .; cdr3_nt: TGTGCCAGTAGTATTTACGGACCGTCGATCGCTGGCTACACCTTC; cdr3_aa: CASSIYGPSIAGYTF
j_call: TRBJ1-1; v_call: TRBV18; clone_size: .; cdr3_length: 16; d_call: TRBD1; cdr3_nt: TGTGCCAGCTTACCGGGACAGGGGGCAAAGTACACTGAAGCTTTCTTT; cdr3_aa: CASLPGQGAKYTEAFF
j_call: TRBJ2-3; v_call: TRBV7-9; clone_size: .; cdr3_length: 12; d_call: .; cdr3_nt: TGTGCCAGCAGCTTAGGGACAAATACGCAGTATTTT; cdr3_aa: CASSLGTNTQYF
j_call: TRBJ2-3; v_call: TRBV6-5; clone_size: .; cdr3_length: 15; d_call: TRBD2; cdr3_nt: TGTGCCAGCAGAACACCTAGCGGGGAACCAGATACGCAGTATTTT; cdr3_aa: CASRTPSGEPDTQYF
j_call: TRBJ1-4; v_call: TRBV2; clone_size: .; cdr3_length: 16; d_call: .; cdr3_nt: TGTGCCAGCAGGACCCGTTCACGGGCGGGGTTTGAAAAACTGTTTTTT; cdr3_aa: CASRTRSRAGFEKLFF
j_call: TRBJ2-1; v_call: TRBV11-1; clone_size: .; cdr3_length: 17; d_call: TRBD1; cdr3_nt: TGTGCCAGCAGCTTAGAACAGGGGTCACCACCCCTCAATGAGCAGTTCTTC; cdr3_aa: CASSLEQGSPPLNEQFF
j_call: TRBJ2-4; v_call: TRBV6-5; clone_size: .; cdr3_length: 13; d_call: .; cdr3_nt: TGTGCCAGCAGCCGGGACCCCCTAGACATTCAGTACTTC; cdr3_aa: CASSRDPLDIQYF
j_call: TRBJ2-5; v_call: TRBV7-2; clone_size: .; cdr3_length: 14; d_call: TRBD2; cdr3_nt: TGTGCCAGCAGCGCGGGGGGGGGCCGAGAGACCCAGTACTTC; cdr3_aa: CASSAGGGRETQYF
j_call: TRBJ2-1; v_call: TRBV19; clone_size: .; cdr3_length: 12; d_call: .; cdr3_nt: TGTGCCAGTAGTATCCCGAGGAATGAGCAGTTCTTC; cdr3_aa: CASSIPRNEQFF
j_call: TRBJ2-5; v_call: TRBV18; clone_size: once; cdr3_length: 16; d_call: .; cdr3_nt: TGTGCCAGCTCACCACCTTCCGGCACCCAGGTCGGGACCCAGTACTTC; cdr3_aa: CASSPPSGTQVGTQYF
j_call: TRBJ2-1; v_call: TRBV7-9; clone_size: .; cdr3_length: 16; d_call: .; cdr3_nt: TGTGCCAGCAGCTCCGCGGGTGGGGGAGTCAACAATGAGCAGTTCTTC; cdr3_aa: CASSSAGGGVNNEQFF
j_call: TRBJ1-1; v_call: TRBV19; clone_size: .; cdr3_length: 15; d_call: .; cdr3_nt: TGTGCCAGTAGTTCCCGTTTATCCGGGAGCACTGAAGCTTTCTTT; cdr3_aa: CASSSRLSGSTEAFF
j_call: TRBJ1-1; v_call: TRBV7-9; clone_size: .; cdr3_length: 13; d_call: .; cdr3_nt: TGTGCCAGCAGCCTTACGGGCCAGGCCCAAGCTTTCTTT; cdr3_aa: CASSLTGQAQAFF
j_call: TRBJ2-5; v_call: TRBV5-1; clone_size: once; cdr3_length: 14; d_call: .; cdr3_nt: TGCGCCAGCAGCTCTGGGTCGTACCAAGAGACCCAGTACTTC; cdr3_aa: CASSSGSYQETQYF
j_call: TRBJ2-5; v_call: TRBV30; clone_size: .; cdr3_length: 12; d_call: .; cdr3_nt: TGTGCCTGGAGGTACAGGGCGGAGACCCAGTACTTC; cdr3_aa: CAWRYRAETQYF
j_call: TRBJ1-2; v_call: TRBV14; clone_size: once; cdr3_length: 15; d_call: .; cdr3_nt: TGTGCCAGCAGTATCAGTACGGTGGGCCAGGGTGGCTACACCTTC; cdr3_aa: CASSISTVGQGGYTF
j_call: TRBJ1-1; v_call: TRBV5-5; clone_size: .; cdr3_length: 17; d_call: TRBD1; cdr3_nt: TGTGCCAGCAGCCTACTCGACAGGGTTGCCCTGAACACTGAAGCTTTCTTT; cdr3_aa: CASSLLDRVALNTEAFF
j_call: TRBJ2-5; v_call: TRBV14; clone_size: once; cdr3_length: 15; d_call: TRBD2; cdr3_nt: TGTGCCAGCAGCCAAAGGACTAGCGGGACCCCGACCCAGTACTTC; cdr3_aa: CASSQRTSGTPTQYF
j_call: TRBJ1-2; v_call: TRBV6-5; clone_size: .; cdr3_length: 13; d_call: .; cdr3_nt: TGTGCCAGCAGTGAGGGGCCTAACTATGGCTACACCTTC; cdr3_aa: CASSEGPNYGYTF
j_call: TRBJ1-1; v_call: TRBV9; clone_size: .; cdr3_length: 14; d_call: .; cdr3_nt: TGTGCCAGCAGCGTAGGCCCAGAGAACACTGAAGCTTTCTTT; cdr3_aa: CASSVGPENTEAFF
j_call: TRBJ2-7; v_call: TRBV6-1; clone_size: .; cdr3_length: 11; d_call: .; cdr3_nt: TGTGCCAGCAGTGCCCCGAATGAGCAGTACTTC; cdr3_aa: CASSAPNEQYF
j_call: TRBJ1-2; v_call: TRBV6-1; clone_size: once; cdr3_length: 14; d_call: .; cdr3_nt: TGTGCCAGCAGCCCTAACTTCGACAGCTATGGCTACACCTTC; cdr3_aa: CASSPNFDSYGYTF
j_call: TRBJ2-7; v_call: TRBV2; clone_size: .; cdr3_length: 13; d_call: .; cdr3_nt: TGTGCCAGCACAACGGAACCCTTCTACGAGCAGTACTTC; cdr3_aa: CASTTEPFYEQYF
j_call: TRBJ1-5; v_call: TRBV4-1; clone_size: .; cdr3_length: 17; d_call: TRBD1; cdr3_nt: TGCGCCAGCAGCCAAGGCCTACAGGGGGGAAGAAATCAGCCCCAGCATTTT; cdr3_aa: CASSQGLQGGRNQPQHF
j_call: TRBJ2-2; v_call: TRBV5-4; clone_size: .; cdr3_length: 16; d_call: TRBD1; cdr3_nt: TGTGCCAGCAGCAGTCGGACAGGGATCAACACCGGGGAGCTGTTTTTT; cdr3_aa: CASSSRTGINTGELFF
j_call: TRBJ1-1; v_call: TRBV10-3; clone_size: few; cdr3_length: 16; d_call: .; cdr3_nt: TGTGCCATCAGTGCTCGCCCCTTGGGTCAGGATACTGAAGCTTTCTTT; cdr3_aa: CAISARPLGQDTEAFF
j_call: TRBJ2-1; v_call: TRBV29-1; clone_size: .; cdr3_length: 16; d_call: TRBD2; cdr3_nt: TGCAGCGTTGATCTACTACATCGGCGGGGGTCCCGGAGGCAGTTCTTC; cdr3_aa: CSVDLLHRRGSRRQFF
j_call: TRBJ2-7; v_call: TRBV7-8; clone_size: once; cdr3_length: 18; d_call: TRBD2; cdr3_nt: TGTGCCAGCAGCTCGAGGTGGACTAGCGGGAGGACCCAATCCGAGCAGTACTTC; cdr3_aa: CASSSRWTSGRTQSEQYF